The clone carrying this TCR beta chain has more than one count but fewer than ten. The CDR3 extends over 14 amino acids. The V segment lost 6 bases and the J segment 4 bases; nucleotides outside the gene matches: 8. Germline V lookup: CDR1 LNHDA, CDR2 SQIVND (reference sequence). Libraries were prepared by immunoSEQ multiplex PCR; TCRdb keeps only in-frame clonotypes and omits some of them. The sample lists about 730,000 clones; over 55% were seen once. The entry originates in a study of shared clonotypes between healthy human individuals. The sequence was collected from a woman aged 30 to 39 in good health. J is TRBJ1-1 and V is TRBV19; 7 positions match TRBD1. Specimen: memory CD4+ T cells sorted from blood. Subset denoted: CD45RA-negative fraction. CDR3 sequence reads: CASSEQGQGTEAFF. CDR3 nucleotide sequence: TGTGCCAGTAGCGAACAGGGGCAGGGCACTGAAGCTTTCTTT.